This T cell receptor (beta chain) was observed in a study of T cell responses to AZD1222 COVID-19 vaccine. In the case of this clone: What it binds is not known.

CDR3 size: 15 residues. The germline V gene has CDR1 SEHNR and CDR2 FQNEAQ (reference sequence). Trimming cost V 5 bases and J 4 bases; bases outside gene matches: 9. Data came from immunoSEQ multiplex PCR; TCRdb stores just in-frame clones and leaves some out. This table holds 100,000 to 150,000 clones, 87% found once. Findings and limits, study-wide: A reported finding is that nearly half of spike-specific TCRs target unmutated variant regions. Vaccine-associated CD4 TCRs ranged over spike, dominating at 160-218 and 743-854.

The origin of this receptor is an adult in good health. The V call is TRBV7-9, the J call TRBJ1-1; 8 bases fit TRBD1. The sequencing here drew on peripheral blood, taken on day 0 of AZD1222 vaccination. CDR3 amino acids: CASSTGTGGRTEAFF. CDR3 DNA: TGTGCCAGCAGCACCGGGACAGGCGGTCGCACTGAAGCTTTCTTT.